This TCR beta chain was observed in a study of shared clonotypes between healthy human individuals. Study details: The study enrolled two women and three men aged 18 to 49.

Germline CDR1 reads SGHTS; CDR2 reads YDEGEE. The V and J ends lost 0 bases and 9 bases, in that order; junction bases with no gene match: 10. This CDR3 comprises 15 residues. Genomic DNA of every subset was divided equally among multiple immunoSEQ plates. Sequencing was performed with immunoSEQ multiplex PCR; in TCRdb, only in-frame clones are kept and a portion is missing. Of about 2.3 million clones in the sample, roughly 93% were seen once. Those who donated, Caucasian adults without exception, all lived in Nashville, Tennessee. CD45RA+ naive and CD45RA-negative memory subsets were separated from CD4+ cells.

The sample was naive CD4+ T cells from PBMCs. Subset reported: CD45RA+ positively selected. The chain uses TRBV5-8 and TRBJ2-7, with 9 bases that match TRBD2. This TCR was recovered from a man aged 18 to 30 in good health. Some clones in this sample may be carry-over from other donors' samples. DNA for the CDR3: TGTGCCAGCAGCTTGGGTAGCGGGGGACTTTCATCGCAGTACTTC. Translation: CASSLGSGGLSSQYF.